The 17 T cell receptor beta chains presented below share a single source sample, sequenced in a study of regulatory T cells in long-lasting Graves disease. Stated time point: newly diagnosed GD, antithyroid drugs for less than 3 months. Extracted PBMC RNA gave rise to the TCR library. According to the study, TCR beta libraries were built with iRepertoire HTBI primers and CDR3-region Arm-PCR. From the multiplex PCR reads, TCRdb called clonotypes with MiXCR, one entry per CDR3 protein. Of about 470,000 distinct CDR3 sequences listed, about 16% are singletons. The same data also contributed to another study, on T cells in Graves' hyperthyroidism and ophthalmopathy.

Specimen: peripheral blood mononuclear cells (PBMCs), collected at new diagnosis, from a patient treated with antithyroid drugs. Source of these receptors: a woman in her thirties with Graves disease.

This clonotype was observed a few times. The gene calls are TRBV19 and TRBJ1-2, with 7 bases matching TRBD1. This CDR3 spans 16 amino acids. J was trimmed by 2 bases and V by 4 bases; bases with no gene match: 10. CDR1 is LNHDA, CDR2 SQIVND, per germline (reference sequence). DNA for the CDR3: TGTGCCAGTAGTACGGACAGGAGCCCCATCAACTATGGCTACACCTTC. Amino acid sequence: CASSTDRSPINYGYTF.

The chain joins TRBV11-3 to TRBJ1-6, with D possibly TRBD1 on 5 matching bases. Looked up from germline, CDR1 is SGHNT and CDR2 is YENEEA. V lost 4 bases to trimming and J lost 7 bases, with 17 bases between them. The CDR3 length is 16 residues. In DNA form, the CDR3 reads TGTGCCAGCAGCTCCGCCCTACAGGCCACAAATTCACCCCTCCACTTT. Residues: CASSSALQATNSPLHF.

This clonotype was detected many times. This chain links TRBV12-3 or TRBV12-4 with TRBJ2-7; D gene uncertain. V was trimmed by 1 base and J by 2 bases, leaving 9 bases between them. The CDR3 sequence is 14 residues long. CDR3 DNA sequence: TGTGCCAGCAGTTTAGAGTGGGGTACCTACGAGCAGTACTTC. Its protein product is CASSLEWGTYEQYF.

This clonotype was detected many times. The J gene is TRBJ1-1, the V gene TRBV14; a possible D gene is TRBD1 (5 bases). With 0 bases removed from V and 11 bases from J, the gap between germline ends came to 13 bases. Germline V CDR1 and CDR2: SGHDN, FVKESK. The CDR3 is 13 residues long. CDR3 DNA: TGTGCCAGCAGCCAAGATGGCAGGGTCGGGGCTTTCTTT. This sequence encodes CASSQDGRVGAFF.

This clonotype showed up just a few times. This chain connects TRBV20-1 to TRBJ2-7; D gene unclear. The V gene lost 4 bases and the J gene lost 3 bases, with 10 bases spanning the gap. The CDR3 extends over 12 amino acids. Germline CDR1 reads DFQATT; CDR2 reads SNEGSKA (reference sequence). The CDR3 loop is CSAIARNYEQYF. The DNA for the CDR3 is TGCAGTGCTATCGCAAGGAACTACGAGCAGTACTTC.

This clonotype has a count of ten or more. The CDR3, as DNA: TGTGCCAGCGGGTTAGGCGGGACGACCTACGAGCAGTACTTC. Residues: CASGLGGTTYEQYF. This chain links TRBV11-3 with TRBJ2-7; D is perhaps TRBD2 (6 bases). Germline lookup yields CDR1 SGHNT and CDR2 YENEEA. The ends were cut back, 8 bases at V and 2 bases at J, with 16 bases in the middle. This CDR3 contains 14 residues.

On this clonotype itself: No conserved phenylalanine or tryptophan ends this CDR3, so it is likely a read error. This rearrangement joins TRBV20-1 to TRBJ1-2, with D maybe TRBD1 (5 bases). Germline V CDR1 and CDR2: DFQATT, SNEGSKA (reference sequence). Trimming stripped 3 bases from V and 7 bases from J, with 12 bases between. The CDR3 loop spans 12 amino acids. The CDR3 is CSARKGAGGYTL. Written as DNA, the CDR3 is TGCAGTGCTAGGAAAGGGGCAGGTGGCTACACCCTC.

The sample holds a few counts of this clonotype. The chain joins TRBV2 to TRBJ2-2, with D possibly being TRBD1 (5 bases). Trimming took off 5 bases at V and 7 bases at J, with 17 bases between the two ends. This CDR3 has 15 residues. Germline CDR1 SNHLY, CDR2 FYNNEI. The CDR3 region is CASSSEWRQGGELFF. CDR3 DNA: TGTGCCAGCAGTTCCGAGTGGCGGCAGGGCGGGGAGCTGTTTTTT.

The DNA for the CDR3 is TGCAGTGCTAGGGGTTGGTACGAGCAGTACTTC. It is translated as CSARGWYEQYF. The chain employs TRBV20-1 and TRBJ2-7; D ambiguous. The CDR3 is 11 amino acids. V gave up 3 bases and J gave up 4 bases, with 7 bases separating them. Germline CDR1 is DFQATT and CDR2 is SNEGSKA (reference sequence).

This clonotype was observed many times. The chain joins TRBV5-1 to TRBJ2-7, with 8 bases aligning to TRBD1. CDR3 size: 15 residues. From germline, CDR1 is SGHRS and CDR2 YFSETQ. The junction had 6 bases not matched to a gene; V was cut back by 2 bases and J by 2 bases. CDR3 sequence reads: CASSFDRQGTYEQYF. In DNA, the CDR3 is TGCGCCAGCAGCTTCGATCGACAGGGGACCTACGAGCAGTACTTC.

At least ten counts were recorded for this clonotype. The DNA of the CDR3 is TGTGCCAGCAGAGTTGTAGCGGGCACAGATACGCAGTATTTT. This gives the protein CASRVVAGTDTQYF. The chain couples TRBV28 to TRBJ2-3, with a weak D call TRBD2 (6 bases). This CDR3 comprises 14 residues. In germline, CDR1 is MDHEN, CDR2 SYDVKM. Trimming removed 6 bases from V and 1 base from J, with 11 bases in between.

In DNA, the CDR3 is TGTGCCAGCAGCTTGAGGTCGTTGAACACTGAAGCTTTCTTT. This sequence encodes CASSLRSLNTEAFF. The V gene is TRBV7-2, the J gene TRBJ1-1; no firm D call. V lost 3 bases, J lost 0 bases, and 8 bases lay in between. Per germline, CDR1 SGHTA and CDR2 FQGNSA. CDR3 size: 14 residues.

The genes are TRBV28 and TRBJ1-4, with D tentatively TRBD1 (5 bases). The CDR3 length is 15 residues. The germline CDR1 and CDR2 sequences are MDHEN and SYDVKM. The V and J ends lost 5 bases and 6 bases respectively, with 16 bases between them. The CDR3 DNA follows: TGTGCCAGCAGTCCCAGGGCGGCAGCTCATGAAAAACTGTTTTTT. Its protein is CASSPRAAAHEKLFF.

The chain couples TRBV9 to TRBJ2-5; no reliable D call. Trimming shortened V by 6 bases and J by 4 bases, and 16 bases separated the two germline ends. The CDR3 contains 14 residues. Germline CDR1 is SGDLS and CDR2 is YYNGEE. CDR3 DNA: TGTGCCAGCAACGAAAGGTGGGAAGGAGAGACCCAGTACTTC. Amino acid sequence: CASNERWEGETQYF.

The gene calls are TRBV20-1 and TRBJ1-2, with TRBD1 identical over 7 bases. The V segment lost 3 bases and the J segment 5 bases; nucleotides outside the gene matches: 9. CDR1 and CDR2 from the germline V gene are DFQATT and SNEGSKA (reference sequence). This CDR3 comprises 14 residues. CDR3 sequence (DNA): TGCAGTGCTAGTAGGGGGCAGGGTTTTTATGGCTACACCTTC. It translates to CSASRGQGFYGYTF.

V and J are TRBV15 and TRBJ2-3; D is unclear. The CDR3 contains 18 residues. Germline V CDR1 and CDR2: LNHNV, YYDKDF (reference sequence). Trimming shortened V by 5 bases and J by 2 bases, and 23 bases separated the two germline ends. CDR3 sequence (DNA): TGTGCCACCAGCCCTATGGCGGCTTACCCTATACCCACAGATACGCAGTATTTT. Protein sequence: CATSPMAAYPIPTDTQYF. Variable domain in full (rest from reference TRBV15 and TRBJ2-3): DAMVIQNPRYQVTQFGKPVTLSCSQTLNHNVMYWYQQKSSQAPKLLFHYYDKDFNNEADTPDNFQSRRPNTSFCFLDIRSPGLGDTAMYLCATSPMAAYPIPTDTQYFGPGTRLTVL.

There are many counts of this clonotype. CDR3 region: CSAGTGYEAFF. The CDR3 region has the DNA TGCAGTGCTGGGACGGGTTATGAAGCTTTCTTT. The V and J genes are TRBV20-1 and TRBJ1-1; perhaps TRBD1 as D (5 bases). V lost 5 bases to trimming and J lost 7 bases, with 11 bases between them. CDR3 length: 11 amino acids. From germline, CDR1 is DFQATT and CDR2 SNEGSKA (reference sequence).